The rows below give T cell receptor beta chains drawn from one sample of a study of T cell responses to AZD1222 COVID-19 vaccine. Here immunoSEQ multiplex PCR was the method, and the copy in TCRdb shows in-frame clones only, minus some. The data contain roughly 100,000 clones, about 81% of them seen just once; the ten biggest clones take up approximately 5.1%. The sequenced sample was peripheral blood, obtained on day 0 of AZD1222 vaccination. These TCRs come from an adult in good health. Each CDR3 is given with its conserved first and last residue. The D gene is left open where the match is weak. Expanded clones are given a class, and other clones once, few, many or no size at all.

J	V	D	size	DNA	CDR3
TRBJ1-2	TRBV6-2/TRBV6-3	NA	NA	TGTGCCAGCAGCGTATTAGGGGGACCGACTAACTATGGCTACACCTTC	CASSVLGGPTNYGYTF
TRBJ1-1	TRBV6-2/TRBV6-3	TRBD1	NA	TGTGCCAGCAGCCATCGGACAGGGGTTGGAGAAACTGAAGCTTTCTTT	CASSHRTGVGETEAFF
TRBJ2-3	TRBV6-2/TRBV6-3	NA	NA	TGTGCCAGCAGTTATCGGGGACAAGGAGATACGCAGTATTTT	CASSYRGQGDTQYF
TRBJ2-3	TRBV5-1	TRBD2	NA	TGCGCCAGCAGCTTGGTAAGGGGGAGCGGGGGCAGAGCAGATACGCAGTATTTT	CASSLVRGSGGRADTQYF
TRBJ1-1	TRBV18	NA	NA	TGTGCCAGCTCTAGTTCCCGGCTGAACACTGAAGCTTTCTTT	CASSSSRLNTEAFF
TRBJ2-1	TRBV6-4	NA	NA	TGTGCCAGCAGTGAGTTAGATTCTAGCAATGAGCAGTTCTTC	CASSELDSSNEQFF
TRBJ2-3	TRBV29-1	TRBD1	NA	TGCAGCGTCCGAACAGGGGAGCCGCAGTATTTT	CSVRTGEPQYF
TRBJ1-1	TRBV19	NA	NA	TGTGCCAGTAGATCCAGGGCAGGGGCCATGAACACTGAAGCTTTCTTT	CASRSRAGAMNTEAFF
TRBJ1-2	TRBV5-1	TRBD1	NA	TGCGCCAGCAGCTTAGACAGGGTCGGCTACACCTTC	CASSLDRVGYTF
TRBJ1-1	TRBV2	NA	NA	TGTGCCAGCAGGGCTGGGTCAGCTGAAGCTTTCTTT	CASRAGSAEAFF
TRBJ2-6	TRBV6-5	NA	NA	TGTGCCAGCGGGGGGCGCTCTGGGGCCAACGTCCTGACTTTC	CASGGRSGANVLTF
TRBJ2-7	TRBV7-9	TRBD2	NA	TGTGCCAGCAGCTTAGGAGCGGGGGGCCTTCACGAGCAGTACTTC	CASSLGAGGLHEQYF
TRBJ1-2	TRBV2	TRBD1	NA	TGTGCCAGCCGGGGACAGTCCCTCTATGGCTACACCTTC	CASRGQSLYGYTF
TRBJ2-5	TRBV7-9	TRBD2	NA	TGTGCCAGCAGCGTCACCGCCCCGGGGGGGCCAAGGGAGACCCAGTACTTC	CASSVTAPGGPRETQYF
TRBJ1-2	TRBV3-1/TRBV3-2	TRBD1	NA	TGTGCCAGCAGCCTGACAGGGGAAGATGGCTACACCTTC	CASSLTGEDGYTF
TRBJ1-1	TRBV1	NA	NA	TGCACCAGCAGCCCAGAGACGGGCCAGGGTGAAGCTTTCTTT	CTSSPETGQGEAFF
TRBJ1-1	TRBV7-9	TRBD1	NA	TGTGCCAGCAGCTTCGGGACAGGGAACACTGAAGCTTTCTTT	CASSFGTGNTEAFF
TRBJ1-3	TRBV3-1/TRBV3-2	TRBD1	NA	TGTGCCAGCAGCCAGGGGACAGTTAGAAACACCATATATTTT	CASSQGTVRNTIYF
TRBJ2-2	TRBV15	TRBD1	NA	TGTGCCACCAGCAGAGATTGGGACAGCCCGAACACCGGGGAGCTGTTTTTT	CATSRDWDSPNTGELFF
TRBJ1-1	TRBV7-9	NA	NA	TGTGCCAGCAGCTTGACAGACCCCAACACTGAAGCTTTCTTT	CASSLTDPNTEAFF
TRBJ1-4	TRBV4-2	TRBD1	NA	TGTGCCAGCAGCCAAGATCCTGGACAGGGTTTTGAAAAACTGTTTTTT	CASSQDPGQGFEKLFF
TRBJ1-6	TRBV6-1	NA	NA	TGTGCCAGCAGTGAGGGGGACCAGATTCGTCCCCTCCACTTT	CASSEGDQIRPLHF
TRBJ2-2	TRBV7-6	NA	NA	TGTGCCAGCAGCCCCCGGGGAACCGGGGAGCTGTTTTTT	CASSPRGTGELFF
TRBJ1-2	TRBV27	NA	few	TGTGCCAGCAGTTCCTCCCCTGGGGGTGGCTACACCTTC	CASSSSPGGGYTF
TRBJ2-5	TRBV7-2	TRBD1	NA	TGTGCCAGCAGCTTAGTCGGGACAGGGGGCGGAGAGACCCAGTACTTC	CASSLVGTGGGETQYF
TRBJ2-1	TRBV5-4	TRBD2	once	TGTGCCAGCAGCTTGCGGGGGGGATACAATGAGCAGTTCTTC	CASSLRGGYNEQFF
TRBJ1-1	TRBV6-5	TRBD1	few	TGTGCCAGCAGAAAAGGGACAGGGAGAGCTTTCTTT	CASRKGTGRAFF
TRBJ1-6	TRBV4-3	NA	NA	TGCGCCAGCAGCCAAGATGGGGCAGGGAACTCACCCCTCCACTTT	CASSQDGAGNSPLHF
TRBJ1-1	TRBV11-2	NA	NA	TGTGCCAGCAGCTCGTGGTTGTACGGGGAGAACACTGAAGCTTTCTTT	CASSSWLYGENTEAFF
TRBJ2-2	TRBV27	NA	NA	TGTGCCAGCAGTTCCCGGGACGGTAACACCGGGGAGCTGTTTTTT	CASSSRDGNTGELFF
TRBJ2-3	TRBV7-2	NA	NA	TGTGCCAGCAGCTTATTCGAGGCCCTGACCGATACGCAGTATTTT	CASSLFEALTDTQYF
TRBJ1-2	TRBV4-1	TRBD1	NA	TGCGCCAGCAGCCAACAAGACAGGGGGGCCCATAACTATGGCTACACCTTC	CASSQQDRGAHNYGYTF
TRBJ1-1	TRBV5-4	TRBD1	NA	TGTGCCAGCAGCTTACAGGGGTCCATGAACACTGAAGCTTTCTTT	CASSLQGSMNTEAFF
TRBJ2-1	TRBV7-2	NA	NA	TGTGCCAGCAGCCTTGGGGTCATTGGCGATGAGCAGTTCTTC	CASSLGVIGDEQFF
TRBJ1-2	TRBV7-2	NA	NA	TGTGCCAGCACCACCACAGGTTATGGCTACACCTTC	CASTTTGYGYTF
TRBJ1-1	TRBV5-1	TRBD1	NA	TGCGCCAGCAGCCTCAACCTTGGACAGGCAGCCTCTGAAGCTTTCTTT	CASSLNLGQAASEAFF
TRBJ2-1	TRBV6-5	NA	NA	TGTGCCAGCAGCAACGCCCCGGGTGAGCAGTTCTTC	CASSNAPGEQFF
TRBJ1-1	TRBV3-1/TRBV3-2	TRBD1	NA	TGTGCCAGCAGCCCCGGACAGGAAGCGATGAACACTGAAGCTTTCTTT	CASSPGQEAMNTEAFF
TRBJ2-2	TRBV18	TRBD1	once	TGTGCCAGCTCACCACTAGATGGACAGGGCCCCGGGGAGCTGTTTTTT	CASSPLDGQGPGELFF